This T cell receptor (beta chain) was captured by sequencing in a study of blood T cell repertoires in COVID-19. Assay used: immunoSEQ multiplex PCR; TCRdb lists only in-frame clones, some missing. The sample holds about 270,000 clones, 88% seen once. With regard to this clone: Additional DNA sequences in this sample encode the identical CDR3.

Membership in each cohort depended on participant-reported clinical history. Germline lookup yields CDR1 SGHRS and CDR2 YFSETQ. This CDR3 contains 14 residues. V gave up 0 bases and J gave up 1 base, with 7 bases separating them. This TCR was recovered from a middle-aged woman with acute COVID-19. The sequencing input was PBMCs or T cells enriched from blood (not recorded which). The chain links TRBV5-1 to TRBJ1-1; D gene unclear. The CDR3 DNA sequence: TGCGCCAGCAGCTTGGGACAAGAGAACACTGAAGCTTTCTTT. Its translation is CASSLGQENTEAFF.